This T cell receptor beta chain is from a study of cytomegalovirus exposure and HLA in healthy donors. Across the study: Some 180 million T cells yielded around 120 million unique TCR beta sequences in earlier analysis.

The CDR3 is 15 residues long. Germline CDR1 MDHEN, CDR2 SYDVKM. V dropped 6 bases and J dropped 4; count of bases not matched to a gene: 9. Use of 60 Vbeta and 13 Jbeta primers characterized the PCR. Some clones are missing from TCRdb's copy, which holds only in-frame ones; the method was immunoSEQ multiplex PCR. The table has fewer than 180,000 clones, more than 75% seen once. Study-level findings and limits: Researchers reported in a later analysis that common viral pathogens appeared linked to several top clusters. Rarity characterized most TCR sequences, yet some public TCRs appeared in many donors.

A word on this clone: Antigen unknown.

The study did not record CMV serostatus for this donor. The TCR sequence derives from a human donor in good health. The rearrangement links TRBV28 to TRBJ1-3; 7 positions agree with TRBD1. Source material: PBMCs. CDR3 sequence: CASSPRTGYGNTIYF. DNA for the CDR3: TGTGCCAGCAGCCCTAGGACAGGCTACGGAAACACCATATATTTT. The full variable domain, rest sourced from reference TRBV28 and TRBJ1-3, is DVKVTQSSRYLVKRTGEKVFLECVQDMDHENMFWYRQDPGLGLRLIYFSYDVKMKEKGDIPEGYSVSREKKERFSLILESASTNQTSMYLCASSPRTGYGNTIYFGEGSWLTVV.